A single sample gave rise to the 18 T cell receptor beta chains below, sequenced in a study of technical replicates of blood from a few donors. Assay used: immunoSEQ multiplex PCR; TCRdb lists only in-frame clones, some missing. The sample has some 94,000 clones, 90% to 97% seen once; the top ten hold 0.36%. Sample: T cells isolated from PBMCs. All receptors derive from a human donor in good health.

The V and J genes are TRBV5-1 and TRBJ2-3; TRBD1 matches 10 bases. There are 15 residues in the CDR3. The V gene's germline CDR1 is SGHRS and CDR2 YFSETQ. The ends lost 4 bases at V and 2 bases at J; junction bases unmatched: 4. The CDR3 spells CASSQGQGITDTQYF. The CDR3 DNA follows: TGCGCCAGCAGCCAGGGACAGGGGATCACAGATACGCAGTATTTT.

J is TRBJ2-7 and V is TRBV11-2; 10 bases match TRBD2. The CDR3 runs 13 residues. V dropped 5 bases and J dropped 4; count of bases not matched to a gene: 2. Germline V lookup: CDR1 SGHAT, CDR2 FQNNGV. The CDR3, as DNA: TGTGCCAGCAGCAGGACTAGCGGTTACGAGCAGTACTTC. Translation gives CASSRTSGYEQYF.

CDR3 sequence reads: CASKGGDYGYTF. CDR3 nucleotides: TGTGCCAGCAAGGGGGGGGACTATGGCTACACCTTC. The rearrangement joins TRBV6-5 to TRBJ1-2, with a weak D call TRBD1 (6 bases). The V end lost 7 bases, the J end lost 3 bases, and 9 bases lay between the germline ends. This CDR3 has 12 residues. CDR1 MNHEY and CDR2 SVGAGI come from the germline V gene.

J is TRBJ2-3 and V is TRBV14; 11 positions match TRBD2. CDR1 is SGHDN, CDR2 FVKESK, per germline. This CDR3 is built from 16 residues. Trimming at V came to 4 bases and at J to 1 base, leaving 4 bases not matched to a gene. For the CDR3, the DNA is TGTGCCAGCAGCCCCCAACTAGCGGGAGGCACAGATACGCAGTATTTT. Protein: CASSPQLAGGTDTQYF.

This rearrangement joins TRBV5-5 to TRBJ1-2; D unclear. Trimming removed 1 base at V and 3 bases at J, with 7 bases between. Germline CDR1 and CDR2: SGHKS and YYEKEE (reference sequence). The CDR3 is made up of 13 amino acids. The CDR3 bases are TGTGCCAGCAGCTTGCTGGGAGACTATGGCTACACCTTC. Its translation: CASSLLGDYGYTF.

The chain is built from TRBV30 and TRBJ1-4; possible D gene TRBD1, 6 bases. CDR3 size: 12 residues. V lost 0 bases and J 16 bases, leaving 15 bases between the germline ends. CDR1 and CDR2 (germline): GTSNPN, SVGIG (reference sequence). For the CDR3, the DNA is TGTGCCTGGAGTGTTTATATTGGACAGCAGTTTTTT. This sequence encodes CAWSVYIGQQFF.

The CDR3 loop reads CASGYTGYEQYF. The DNA for the CDR3 is TGTGCCAGCGGATATACAGGGTACGAGCAGTACTTC. The chain couples TRBV27 to TRBJ2-7; possible D gene TRBD1, 6 bases. Trimming left V 8 bases short and J 4 bases short, with 12 bases between. Germline V gives CDR1 MNHEY, CDR2 SMNVEV (reference sequence). The CDR3 loop spans 12 amino acids.

This chain connects TRBV7-3 to TRBJ2-4, with 12 positions matching TRBD1. The CDR3 is 19 residues long. V shed 2 bases and J 1 base; nucleotides not matched to a gene: 9. Per the germline V gene, CDR1 is SGHTA and CDR2 is FQGTGA. For the CDR3, the DNA is TGTGCCAGCAGCTTAGGTCCCGGGACAGGGGGCGAGGCCAAAAACATTCAGTACTTC. Encoded protein: CASSLGPGTGGEAKNIQYF.

The V and J genes are TRBV29-1 and TRBJ2-1; 8 bases fit TRBD2. V dropped 8 bases and J dropped 3; count of bases not matched to a gene: 6. CDR3 length: 13 residues. Germline CDR1 and CDR2: SQVTM and ANQGSEA. Here the CDR3 reads CSLGLADYNEQFF. The CDR3 DNA follows: TGCAGCCTCGGACTAGCAGACTACAATGAGCAGTTCTTC.

The chain is built from TRBV7-3 and TRBJ2-1, with TRBD2 matching 11 bases. The V gene end was trimmed by 3 bases and the J gene end by 10 bases; junction bases not matched to a gene: 8. Per the germline V gene, CDR1 is SGHTA and CDR2 is FQGTGA. The CDR3 sequence is 15 residues long. The CDR3 loop is CASSFTSGSLREQFF. The CDR3 DNA follows: TGTGCCAGCAGCTTCACTAGCGGGAGTTTAAGGGAGCAGTTCTTC. Drawing the rest from reference TRBV7-3 and TRBJ2-1, the complete variable domain is GAGVSQTPSNKVTEKGKYVELRCDPISGHTALYWYRQSLGQGPEFLIYFQGTGAADDSGLPNDRFFAVRPEGSVSTLKIQRTERGDSAVYLCASSFTSGSLREQFFGPGTRLTVL.

This chain joins TRBV19 and TRBJ2-1, with 12 nucleotides matching TRBD1. V dropped 1 base and J dropped 10; count of bases not matched to a gene: 8. CDR1 is LNHDA and CDR2 is SQIVND in the germline V gene (reference sequence). CDR3 length equals 16 residues. The CDR3 DNA reads as TGTGCCAGTAGTATAGTCTCCGGGACAGGGGGCGGCGAGCAGTTCTTC. It codes for CASSIVSGTGGGEQFF.

This clone was detected once. The chain uses TRBV27 and TRBJ1-1, with a weak D call TRBD1 (6 bases). The CDR3 runs 15 residues. CDR1 and CDR2 from the germline V gene are MNHEY and SMNVEV (reference sequence). Trimming removed 0 bases at V and 3 bases at J, with 11 bases between. The CDR3 DNA is TGTGCCAGCAGTTTATCGGGGGGGCATCACACTGAAGCTTTCTTT. Translated, it gives CASSLSGGHHTEAFF.

The chain joins TRBV2 to TRBJ1-3, with D hard to call. Germline CDR1 and CDR2: SNHLY and FYNNEI. Trimming took off 4 bases at V and 7 bases at J, with 8 bases between the two ends. The CDR3 sequence is 12 residues long. The CDR3 sequence is CASSGGRNTIYF. In nucleotides, the CDR3 is TGTGCCAGCAGTGGAGGGCGGAACACCATATATTTT.

This clone was counted once. This chain links TRBV19 with TRBJ2-1, with TRBD1 identical over 11 bases. The CDR3 is made up of 15 amino acids. Germline V gene data show CDR1 as LNHDA and CDR2 as SQIVND (reference sequence). Germline trimming cut 4 bases from V and 10 bases from J; bases unmatched to any gene: 9. The CDR3 reads CASSTGTGGFWEQFF. In DNA, the CDR3 is TGTGCCAGTAGTACCGGGACAGGGGGTTTTTGGGAGCAGTTCTTC.

This rearrangement joins TRBV27 to TRBJ2-7; TRBD2 matches 8 bases. V was clipped by 4 bases and J by 5 bases; unmatched bases: 13. CDR3 length: 16 amino acids. Germline loops: CDR1 MNHEY, CDR2 SMNVEV (reference sequence). The CDR3 here is CASSSQLLADRDEQYF. The CDR3 coding sequence is TGTGCCAGCAGTTCGCAGCTACTAGCGGATCGGGACGAGCAGTACTTC.

The chain carries TRBV27 and TRBJ2-3; TRBD2 aligns across 13 bases. This CDR3 is built from 17 residues. The ends lost 3 bases at V and 4 bases at J; junction bases unmatched: 7. Per germline, CDR1 MNHEY and CDR2 SMNVEV (reference sequence). CDR3 coding DNA: TGTGCCAGCAGTTTTACCCGGGGACTAGCGGGATCAGATACGCAGTATTTT. Encoded protein: CASSFTRGLAGSDTQYF.

This chain connects TRBV7-8 to TRBJ2-1; 8 bases agree with TRBD1. Per the germline V gene, CDR1 is SGHVS and CDR2 is FQNEAQ. V gave up 1 base and J gave up 9 bases; unmatched junction bases: 20. The CDR3 is made up of 19 amino acids. CDR3 residues: CASSLETTGDLHVLGEQFF. The CDR3, as DNA: TGTGCCAGCAGCTTAGAAACGACAGGGGACTTACACGTACTGGGTGAGCAGTTCTTC. The whole variable domain, remainder taken from reference TRBV7-8 and TRBJ2-1, is GAGVSQSPRYKVAKRGQDVALRCDPISGHVSLFWYQQALGQGPEFLTYFQNEAQLDKSGLPSDRFFAERPEGSVSTLKIQRTQQEDSAVYLCASSLETTGDLHVLGEQFFGPGTRLTVL.

This clone was observed a single time. This chain's CDR3 is CASSLDLVNSEQFF. The CDR3 nucleotides are TGTGCCAGCAGCTTAGATCTTGTAAATAGTGAGCAGTTCTTC. The chain combines TRBV11-3 with TRBJ2-1; D is undetermined. Germline lookup yields CDR1 SGHNT and CDR2 YENEEA. This CDR3 has 14 amino acids. Trimming shortened V by 0 bases and J by 9 bases, and 12 bases separated the two germline ends.